This TCR beta chain stems from a study of neoadjuvant anti-PD-1 for oral cavity cancer. At the level of the study: Before surgery, most patients got three to four biweekly 3 mg/kg nivolumab doses. Patients without progression got a fourth dose around day 43.

No culture or expansion preceded analysis of these blood cells. Sequencing was performed with immunoSEQ multiplex PCR; in TCRdb, only in-frame clones are kept and a portion is missing. Of about 16,000 clones listed, 55% to 75% are singletons. The specimen was PBMCs, collected before nivolumab (anti-PD-1) treatment. The TCR comes from a person between 40 and 85 years old with oral cavity squamous cell carcinoma.

The CDR3 sequence: CASSLAFQGTQETQYF. Written as DNA, the CDR3 is TGTGCCAGCAGCTTGGCCTTCCAGGGGACCCAAGAGACCCAGTACTTC. The chain has TRBV5-4 and TRBJ2-5; TRBD1 might be the D (6 bases). Trimming left V 0 bases short and J 1 base short, with 13 bases between. CDR1 and CDR2 (germline): SGHNT, YYREEE (reference sequence). This CDR3 has 16 residues.